This T cell receptor (beta chain) was sequenced during a study of regulatory T cells. With regard to this clone: Its antigen is currently unknown.

The primer mix had 52 TRBV and 13 TRBJ primers. The table came from immunoSEQ multiplex PCR; TCRdb's copy has only in-frame clones and leaves some out. This sample has some 10,000 clones, with over 75% found just once. V dropped 3 bases and J dropped 6 bases, with 12 bases sitting between them. Germline V lookup: CDR1 MNHEY, CDR2 SVGAGI. The CDR3 contains 13 residues. Patients aged 2 to 39 years had fewer naive T cells. Study-level points and caveats: Regulatory T cells showed the strongest V-J pair restriction and V/J gene skewing among patient repertoires.

This receptor was obtained from a person aged 18 to 29 with CD3G deficiency. The gene calls are TRBV6-5 and TRBJ2-7; D may match TRBD1 or TRBD2 (5 bases each). Sequenced material: CD8+ T cells sorted from blood. Written as DNA, the CDR3 is TGTGCCAGCAGTTATGGGGGAGTTGGCGAGCAGTACTTC. This encodes CASSYGGVGEQYF.